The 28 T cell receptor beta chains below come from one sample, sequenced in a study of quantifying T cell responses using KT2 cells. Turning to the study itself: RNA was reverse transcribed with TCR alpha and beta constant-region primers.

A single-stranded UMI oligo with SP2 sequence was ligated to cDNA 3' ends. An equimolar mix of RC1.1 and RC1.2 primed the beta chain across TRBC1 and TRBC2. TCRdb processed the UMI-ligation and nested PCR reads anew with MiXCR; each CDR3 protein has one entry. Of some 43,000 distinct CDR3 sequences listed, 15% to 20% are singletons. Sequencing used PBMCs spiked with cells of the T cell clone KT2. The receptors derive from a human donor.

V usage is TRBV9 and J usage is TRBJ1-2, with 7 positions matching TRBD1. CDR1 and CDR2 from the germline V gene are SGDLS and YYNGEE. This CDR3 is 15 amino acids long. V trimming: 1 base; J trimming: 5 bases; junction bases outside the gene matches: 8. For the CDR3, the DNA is TGTGCCAGCAGCGTAACCGGGACAGAGTATTATGGCTACACCTTC. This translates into CASSVTGTEYYGYTF.

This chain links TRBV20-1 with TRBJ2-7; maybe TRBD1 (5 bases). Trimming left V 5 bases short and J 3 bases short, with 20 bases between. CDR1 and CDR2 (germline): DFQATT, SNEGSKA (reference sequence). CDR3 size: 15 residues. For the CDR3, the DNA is TGCAGTGCTTCCGGGCAGGGCCGGTCGGACTACGAGCAGTACTTC. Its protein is CSASGQGRSDYEQYF.

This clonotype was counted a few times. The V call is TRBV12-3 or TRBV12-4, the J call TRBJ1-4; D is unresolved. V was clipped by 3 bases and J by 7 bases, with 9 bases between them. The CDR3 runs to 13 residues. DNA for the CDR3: TGTGCCAGCAGTTTTATGGCCGCTGAAAAACTGTTTTTT. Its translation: CASSFMAAEKLFF.

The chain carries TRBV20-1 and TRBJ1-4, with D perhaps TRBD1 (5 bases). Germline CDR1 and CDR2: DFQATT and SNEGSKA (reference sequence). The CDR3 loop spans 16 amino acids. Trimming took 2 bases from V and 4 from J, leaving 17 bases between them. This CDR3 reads CSARRMGGEYNEKLFF. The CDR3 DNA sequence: TGCAGTGCTAGACGCATGGGAGGGGAGTATAATGAAAAACTGTTTTTT.

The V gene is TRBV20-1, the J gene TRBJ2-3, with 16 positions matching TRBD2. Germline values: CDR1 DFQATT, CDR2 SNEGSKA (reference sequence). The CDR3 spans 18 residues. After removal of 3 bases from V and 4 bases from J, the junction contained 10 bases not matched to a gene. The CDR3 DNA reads TGCAGTGCTAGTTCGGGACTAGCGGGGGGGCTTCCCCCAGATACGCAGTATTTT. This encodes CSASSGLAGGLPPDTQYF.

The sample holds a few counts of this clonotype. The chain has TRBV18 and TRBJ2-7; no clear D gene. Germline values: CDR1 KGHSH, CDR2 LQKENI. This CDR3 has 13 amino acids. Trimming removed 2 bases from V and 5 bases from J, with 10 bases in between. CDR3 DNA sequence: TGTGCCAGCTCACCAGGGGTTCGGGACGAGCAGTACTTC. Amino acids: CASSPGVRDEQYF.

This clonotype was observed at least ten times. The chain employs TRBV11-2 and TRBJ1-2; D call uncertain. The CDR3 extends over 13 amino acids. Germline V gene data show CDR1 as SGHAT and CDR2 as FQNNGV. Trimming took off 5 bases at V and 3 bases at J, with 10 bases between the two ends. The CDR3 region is CASSESGHYGYTF. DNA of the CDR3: TGTGCCAGCAGCGAGAGTGGGCACTATGGCTACACCTTC.

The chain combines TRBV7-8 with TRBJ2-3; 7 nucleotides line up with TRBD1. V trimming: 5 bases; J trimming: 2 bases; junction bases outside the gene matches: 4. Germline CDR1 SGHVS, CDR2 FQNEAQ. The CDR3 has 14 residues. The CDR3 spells CASSNRGPTDTQYF. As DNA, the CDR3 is TGTGCCAGCAGCAACAGGGGTCCCACAGATACGCAGTATTTT.

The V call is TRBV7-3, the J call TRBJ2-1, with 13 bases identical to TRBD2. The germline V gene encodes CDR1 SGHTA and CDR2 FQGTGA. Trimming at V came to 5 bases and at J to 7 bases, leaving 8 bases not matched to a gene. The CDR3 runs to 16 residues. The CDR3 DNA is TGTGCCAGCAGCATCTGGACTAGCGGGAGAGGTAATGAGCAGTTCTTC. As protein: CASSIWTSGRGNEQFF.

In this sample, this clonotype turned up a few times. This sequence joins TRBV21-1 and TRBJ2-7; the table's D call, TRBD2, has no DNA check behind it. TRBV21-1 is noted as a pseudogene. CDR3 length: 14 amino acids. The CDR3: CASSYRAHLYEQYF. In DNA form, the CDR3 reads TGTGCCAGCAGTTACAGGGCCCACCTCTACGAGCAGTACTTC.

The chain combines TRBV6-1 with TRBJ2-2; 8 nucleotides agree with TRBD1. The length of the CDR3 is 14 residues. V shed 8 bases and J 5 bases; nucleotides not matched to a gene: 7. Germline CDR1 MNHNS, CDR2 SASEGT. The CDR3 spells CASEQDRVTGELFF. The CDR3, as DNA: TGTGCCAGCGAGCAGGACAGGGTTACCGGGGAGCTGTTTTTT.

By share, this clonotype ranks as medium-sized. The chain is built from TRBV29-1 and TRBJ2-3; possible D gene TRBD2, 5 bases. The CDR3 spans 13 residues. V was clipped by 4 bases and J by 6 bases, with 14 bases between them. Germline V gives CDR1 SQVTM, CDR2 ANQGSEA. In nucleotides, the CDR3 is TGCAGCGTTGGGACTCGCCGAGGGGATACGCAGTATTTT. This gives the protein CSVGTRRGDTQYF.

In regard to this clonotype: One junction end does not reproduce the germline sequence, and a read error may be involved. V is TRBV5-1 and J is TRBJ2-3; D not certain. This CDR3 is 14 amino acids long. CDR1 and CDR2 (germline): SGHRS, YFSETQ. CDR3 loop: CASSLVSLTNPQYF. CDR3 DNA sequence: TGTGCCAGCAGCTTGGTGTCACTCACCAATCCGCAGTATTTT.

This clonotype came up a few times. The CDR3 DNA is TGTGCCAGCAGCCTCCAGGGGGAAGATCCTGGGGCCAACGTCCTGACTTTC. Amino acid sequence: CASSLQGEDPGANVLTF. The chain combines TRBV13 with TRBJ2-6, with 7 bases lining up with TRBD1. V dropped 5 bases and J dropped 2; count of bases not matched to a gene: 9. Germline V CDR1 and CDR2: PRHDT, FYEKMQ (reference sequence). The CDR3 loop spans 17 amino acids. The variable domain in full, completed from reference TRBV13 and TRBJ2-6, reads AAGVIQSPRHLIKEKRETATLKCYPIPRHDTVYWYQQGPGQDPQFLISFYEKMQSDKGSIPDRFSAQQFSDYHSELNMSSLELGDSALYFCASSLQGEDPGANVLTFGAGSRLTVL.

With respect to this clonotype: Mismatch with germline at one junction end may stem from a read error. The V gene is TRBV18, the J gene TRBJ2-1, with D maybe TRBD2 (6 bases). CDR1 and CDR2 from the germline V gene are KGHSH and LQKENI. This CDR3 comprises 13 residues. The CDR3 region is CASSPRRDNEQFF. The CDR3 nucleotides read TGTGCCAGCTCGCCACGGAGGGACAATGAGCAGTTCTTC.

CDR3 residues: CASSREDRNTEAFF. CDR3 sequence (DNA): TGTGCCAGCAGCCGCGAGGACAGAAACACTGAAGCTTTCTTT. The chain carries TRBV3-1 and TRBJ1-1, with D possibly matching TRBD1 (6 bases). This CDR3 is built from 14 residues. V lost 4 bases and J 2 bases, leaving 11 bases between the germline ends. The germline V gene has CDR1 LGHDT and CDR2 YNNKEL (reference sequence).

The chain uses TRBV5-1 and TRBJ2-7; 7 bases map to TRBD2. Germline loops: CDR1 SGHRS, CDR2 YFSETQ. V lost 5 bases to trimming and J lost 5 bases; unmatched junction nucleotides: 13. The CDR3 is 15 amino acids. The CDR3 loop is CASRPPGLSGHEQYF. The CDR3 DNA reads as TGCGCCAGCAGGCCACCGGGACTAAGTGGCCACGAGCAGTACTTC.

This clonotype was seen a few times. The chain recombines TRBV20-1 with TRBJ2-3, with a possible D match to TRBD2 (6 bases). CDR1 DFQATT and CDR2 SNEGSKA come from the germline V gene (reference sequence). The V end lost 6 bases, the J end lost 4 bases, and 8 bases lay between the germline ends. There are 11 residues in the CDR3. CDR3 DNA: TGCAGTGCCACGGGGGCAGATACGCAGTATTTT. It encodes CSATGADTQYF.

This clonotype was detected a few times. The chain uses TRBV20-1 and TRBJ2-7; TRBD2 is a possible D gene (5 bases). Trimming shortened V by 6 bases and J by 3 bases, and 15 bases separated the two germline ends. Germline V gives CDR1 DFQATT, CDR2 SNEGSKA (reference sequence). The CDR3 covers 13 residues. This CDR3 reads CSAYNNRDYEQYF. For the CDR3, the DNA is TGCAGTGCCTATAACAACCGGGACTACGAGCAGTACTTC.

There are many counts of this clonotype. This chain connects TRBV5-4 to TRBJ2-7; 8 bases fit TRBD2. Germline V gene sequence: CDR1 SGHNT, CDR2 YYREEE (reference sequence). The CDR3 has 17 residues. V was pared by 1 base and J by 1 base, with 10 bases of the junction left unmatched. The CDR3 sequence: CASSLRRGLDASYEQYF. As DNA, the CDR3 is TGTGCCAGCAGCTTGCGGCGGGGACTAGATGCTTCCTACGAGCAGTACTTC.

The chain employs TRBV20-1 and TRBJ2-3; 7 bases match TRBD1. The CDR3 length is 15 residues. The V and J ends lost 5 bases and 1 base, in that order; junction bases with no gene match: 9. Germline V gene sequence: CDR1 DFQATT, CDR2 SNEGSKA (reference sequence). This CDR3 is CSAATGQVGTDTQYF. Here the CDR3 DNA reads TGCAGTGCTGCGACTGGACAGGTTGGCACAGATACGCAGTATTTT.

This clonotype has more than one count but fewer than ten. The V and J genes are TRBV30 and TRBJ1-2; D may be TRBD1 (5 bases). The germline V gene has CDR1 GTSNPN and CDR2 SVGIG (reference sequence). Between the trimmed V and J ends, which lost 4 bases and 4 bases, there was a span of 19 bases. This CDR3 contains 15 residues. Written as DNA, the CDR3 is TGTGCCTGGACCAGGTGGGGGAGTGTTAGCTATGGCTACACCTTC. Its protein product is CAWTRWGSVSYGYTF. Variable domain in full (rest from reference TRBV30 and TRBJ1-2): SQTIHQWPATLVQPVGSPLSLECTVEGTSNPNLYWYRQAAGRGLQLLFYSVGIGQISSEVPQNLSASRPQDRQFILSSKKLLLSDSGFYLCAWTRWGSVSYGYTFGSGTRLTVV.

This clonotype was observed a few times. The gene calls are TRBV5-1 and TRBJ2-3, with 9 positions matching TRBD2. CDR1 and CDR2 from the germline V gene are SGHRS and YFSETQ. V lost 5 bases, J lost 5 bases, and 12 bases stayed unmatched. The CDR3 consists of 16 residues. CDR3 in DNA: TGCGCCAGCAGTCCCCGGGGCGGGGGGGCTAGAGATACGCAGTATTTT. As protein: CASSPRGGGARDTQYF.

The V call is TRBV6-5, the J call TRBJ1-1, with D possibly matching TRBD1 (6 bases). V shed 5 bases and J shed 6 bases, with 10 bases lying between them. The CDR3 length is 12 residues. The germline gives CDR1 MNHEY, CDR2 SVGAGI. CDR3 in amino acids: CASSRGGAEAFF. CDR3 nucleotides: TGTGCCAGCAGTAGAGGGGGTGCTGAAGCTTTCTTT.

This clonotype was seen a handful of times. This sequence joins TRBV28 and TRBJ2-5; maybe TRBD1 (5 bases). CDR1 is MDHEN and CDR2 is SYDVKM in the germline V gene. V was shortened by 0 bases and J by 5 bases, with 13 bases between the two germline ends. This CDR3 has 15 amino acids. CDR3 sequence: CASSLWGQGGETQYF. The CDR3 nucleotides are TGTGCCAGCAGTTTATGGGGGCAGGGTGGGGAGACCCAGTACTTC.

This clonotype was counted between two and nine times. In DNA form, the CDR3 reads TGTGCCAGCTCCCCTAGGGCGTTCTATGGCTACACCTTC. This encodes CASSPRAFYGYTF. This chain joins TRBV6-1 and TRBJ1-2; D remains unclear. Germline V gene sequence: CDR1 MNHNS, CDR2 SASEGT. Between the trimmed V and J ends, which lost 8 bases and 4 bases, there was a span of 14 bases. CDR3 length: 13 residues.

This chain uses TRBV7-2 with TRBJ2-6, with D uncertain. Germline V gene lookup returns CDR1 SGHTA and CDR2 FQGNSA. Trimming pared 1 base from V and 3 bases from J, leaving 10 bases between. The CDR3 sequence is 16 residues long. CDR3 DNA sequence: TGTGCCAGCAGCTTAGTCTTCTCGGTTGGGGCCAACGTCCTGACTTTC. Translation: CASSLVFSVGANVLTF.

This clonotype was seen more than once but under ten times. CDR3 loop: CASSLPKGDTQYF. The CDR3 DNA sequence: TGTGCCAGCAGTCTCCCCAAGGGAGATACGCAGTATTTT. V is TRBV7-2 and J is TRBJ2-3; no clear D gene. V shed 6 bases and J shed 5 bases, with 12 bases lying between them. CDR1 and CDR2 (germline): SGHTA, FQGNSA. CDR3 length: 13 residues.